This T cell receptor beta chain was recovered during a study of T-cell memory formation after mild COVID-19. In the study overall: Clusters of TCRs were largely donor specific. Study results and limitations: Clones that contracted from day 15 to 85 were balanced CD4/CD8, while later expanders leaned CD4+. Chiefly within CM and EM were the contracting CD4+ clones; CD8+ ones were within EMRA.

Trimming stripped 3 bases from V and 4 bases from J, with 12 bases between. This CDR3 has 13 residues. The germline gives CDR1 DFQATT, CDR2 SNEGSKA (reference sequence). Constant-segment primers were used for 5'RACE, and the resulting TCR alpha and TCR beta cDNA libraries carried sample barcodes and UMIs. TCRdb used MiXCR to reprocess the 5' RACE reads, holding one entry per CDR3 protein. The sample has about 430,000 distinct CDR3 sequences, less than 25% seen once. Turning to this clonotype: As yet, its antigen is unknown.

The sequenced material came from PBMCs or a T cell subset sorted from them (not recorded which). This sequence originates from an adult woman who had mild COVID-19 (a few samples of this study predate the infection). Cell type and time point are not known. The V and J genes are TRBV20-1 and TRBJ1-1; D remains ambiguous. The chain's CDR3 is CSASGLRGTEAFF. CDR3 DNA sequence: TGCAGTGCTAGTGGGCTCCGGGGCACTGAAGCTTTCTTT.